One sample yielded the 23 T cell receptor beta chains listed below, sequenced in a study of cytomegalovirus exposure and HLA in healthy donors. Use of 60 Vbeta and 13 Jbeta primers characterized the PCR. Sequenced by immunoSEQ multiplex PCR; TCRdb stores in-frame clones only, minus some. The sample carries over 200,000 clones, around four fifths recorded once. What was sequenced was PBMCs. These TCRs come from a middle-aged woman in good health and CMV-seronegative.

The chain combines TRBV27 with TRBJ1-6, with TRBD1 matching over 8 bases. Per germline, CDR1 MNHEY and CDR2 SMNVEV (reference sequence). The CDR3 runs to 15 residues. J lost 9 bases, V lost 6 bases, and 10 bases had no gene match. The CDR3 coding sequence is TGTGCCAGCAGGCTATTGGACAGGGCTGGTTCACCCCTCCACTTT. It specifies CASRLLDRAGSPLHF.

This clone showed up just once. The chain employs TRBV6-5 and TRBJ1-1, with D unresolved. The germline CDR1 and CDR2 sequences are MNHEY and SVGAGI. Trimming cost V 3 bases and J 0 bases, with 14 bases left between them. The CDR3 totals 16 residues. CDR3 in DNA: TGTGCCAGCAGTTATGGGATTGGGAGCGTGAACACTGAAGCTTTCTTT. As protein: CASSYGIGSVNTEAFF.

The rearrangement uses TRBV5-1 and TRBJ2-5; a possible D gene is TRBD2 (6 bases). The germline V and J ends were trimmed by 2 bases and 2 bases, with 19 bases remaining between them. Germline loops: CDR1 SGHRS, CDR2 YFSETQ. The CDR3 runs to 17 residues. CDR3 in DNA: TGCGCCAGCAGCTTCGGCGGGCGGGGCTCGGATCAAGAGACCCAGTACTTC. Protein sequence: CASSFGGRGSDQETQYF.

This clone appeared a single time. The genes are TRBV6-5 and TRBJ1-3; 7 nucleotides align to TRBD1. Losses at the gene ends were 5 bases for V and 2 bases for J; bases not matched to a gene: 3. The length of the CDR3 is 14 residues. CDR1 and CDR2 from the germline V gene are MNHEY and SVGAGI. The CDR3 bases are TGTGCCAGCAGTACAGGGGCGGCTGGAAACACCATATATTTT. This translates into CASSTGAAGNTIYF.

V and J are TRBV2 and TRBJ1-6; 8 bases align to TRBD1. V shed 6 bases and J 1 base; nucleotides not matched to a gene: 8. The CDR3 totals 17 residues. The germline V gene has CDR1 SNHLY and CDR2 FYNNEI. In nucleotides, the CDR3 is TGTGCCAGCAGCGGACAGGGCCCAGGATCCTATAATTCACCCCTCCACTTT. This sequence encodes CASSGQGPGSYNSPLHF.

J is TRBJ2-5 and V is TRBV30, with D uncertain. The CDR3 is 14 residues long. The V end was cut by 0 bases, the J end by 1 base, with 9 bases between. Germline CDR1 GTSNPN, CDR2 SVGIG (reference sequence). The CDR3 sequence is CAWSVPASQETQYF. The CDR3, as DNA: TGTGCCTGGAGTGTACCCGCTAGCCAAGAGACCCAGTACTTC.

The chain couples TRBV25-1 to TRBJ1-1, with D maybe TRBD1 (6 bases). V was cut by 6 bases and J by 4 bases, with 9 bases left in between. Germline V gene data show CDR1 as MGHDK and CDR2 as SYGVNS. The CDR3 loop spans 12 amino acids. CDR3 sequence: CASRDSLTEAFF. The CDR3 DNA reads TGTGCCAGCAGGGACAGCCTCACTGAAGCTTTCTTT.

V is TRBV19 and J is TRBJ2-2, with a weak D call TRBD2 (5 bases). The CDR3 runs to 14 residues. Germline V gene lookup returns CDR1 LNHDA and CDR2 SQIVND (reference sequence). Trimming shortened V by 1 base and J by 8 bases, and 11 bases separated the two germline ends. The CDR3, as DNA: TGTGCCAGTAGTATAGGGTCCCAGCGGGGGGAGCTGTTTTTT. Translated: CASSIGSQRGELFF.

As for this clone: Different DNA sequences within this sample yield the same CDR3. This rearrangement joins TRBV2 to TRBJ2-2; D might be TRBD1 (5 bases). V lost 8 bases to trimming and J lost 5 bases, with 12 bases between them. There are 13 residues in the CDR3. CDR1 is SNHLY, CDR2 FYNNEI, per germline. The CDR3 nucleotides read TGTGCCAGCTCCTCAAGGGGTACCGGGGAGCTGTTTTTT. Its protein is CASSSRGTGELFF.

The CDR3 is CASSWDRGQFTYEQYF. CDR3 in DNA: TGTGCCAGCAGCTGGGACAGGGGGCAGTTTACCTACGAGCAGTACTTC. This sequence joins TRBV5-4 and TRBJ2-7; 12 bases agree with TRBD1. This CDR3 has 16 amino acids. Looked up from germline, CDR1 is SGHNT and CDR2 is YYREEE (reference sequence). The ends lost 3 bases at V and 2 bases at J; junction bases unmatched: 6.

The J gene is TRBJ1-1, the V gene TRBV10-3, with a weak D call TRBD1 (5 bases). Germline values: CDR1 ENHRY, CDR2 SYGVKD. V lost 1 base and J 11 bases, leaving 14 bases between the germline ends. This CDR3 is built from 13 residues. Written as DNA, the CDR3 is TGTGCCATCAGTGAGTTGGGGGGGTTTGGGGCTTTCTTT. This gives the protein CAISELGGFGAFF.

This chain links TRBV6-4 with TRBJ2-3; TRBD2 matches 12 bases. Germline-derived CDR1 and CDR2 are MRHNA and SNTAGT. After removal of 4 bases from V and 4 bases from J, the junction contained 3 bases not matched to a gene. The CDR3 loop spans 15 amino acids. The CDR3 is CASSASGGAPDTQYF. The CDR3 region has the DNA TGTGCCAGCAGTGCTAGCGGGGGGGCCCCAGATACGCAGTATTTT.

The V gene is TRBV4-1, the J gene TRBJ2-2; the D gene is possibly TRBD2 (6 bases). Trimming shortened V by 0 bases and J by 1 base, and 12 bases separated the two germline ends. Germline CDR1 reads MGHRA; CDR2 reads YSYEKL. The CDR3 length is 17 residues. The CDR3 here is CASSQDSDSGNTGELFF. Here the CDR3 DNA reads TGCGCCAGCAGCCAAGATTCGGATAGCGGGAACACCGGGGAGCTGTTTTTT.

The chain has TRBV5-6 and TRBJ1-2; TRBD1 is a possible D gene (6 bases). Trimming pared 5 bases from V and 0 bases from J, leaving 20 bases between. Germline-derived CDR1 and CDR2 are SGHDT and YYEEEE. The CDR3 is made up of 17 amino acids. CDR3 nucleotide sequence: TGTGCCAGCAGTTCCTTTGACAGGACCTTAGCTAACTATGGCTACACCTTC. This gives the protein CASSSFDRTLANYGYTF.

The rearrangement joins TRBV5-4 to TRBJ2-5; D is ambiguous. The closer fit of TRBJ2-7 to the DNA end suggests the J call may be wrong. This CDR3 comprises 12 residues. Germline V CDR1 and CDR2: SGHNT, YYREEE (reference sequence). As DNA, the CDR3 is TGTGCCAGCAGCTCGGACTCCTACGAGCAGTACTTC. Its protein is CASSSDSYEQYF.

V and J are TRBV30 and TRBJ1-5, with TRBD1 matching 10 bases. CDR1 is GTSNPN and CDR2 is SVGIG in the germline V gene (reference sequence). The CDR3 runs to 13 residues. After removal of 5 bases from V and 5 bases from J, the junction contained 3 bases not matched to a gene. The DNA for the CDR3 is TGTGCCTGGGCCGGGACAGGGGATCAGCCCCAGCATTTT. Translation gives CAWAGTGDQPQHF.

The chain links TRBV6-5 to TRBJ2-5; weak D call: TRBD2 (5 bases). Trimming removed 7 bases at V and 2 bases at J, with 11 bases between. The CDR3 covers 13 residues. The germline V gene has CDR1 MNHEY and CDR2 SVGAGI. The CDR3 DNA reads TGTGCCAGCACTCAGCGGTGGCAAGAGACCCAGTACTTC. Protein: CASTQRWQETQYF.

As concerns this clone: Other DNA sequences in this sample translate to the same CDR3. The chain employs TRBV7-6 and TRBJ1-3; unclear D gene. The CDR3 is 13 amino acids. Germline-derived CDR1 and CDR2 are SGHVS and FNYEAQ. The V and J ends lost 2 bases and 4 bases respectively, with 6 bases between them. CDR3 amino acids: CASSLTEGNTIYF. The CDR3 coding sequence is TGTGCCAGCAGCTTAACAGAAGGAAACACCATATATTTT.

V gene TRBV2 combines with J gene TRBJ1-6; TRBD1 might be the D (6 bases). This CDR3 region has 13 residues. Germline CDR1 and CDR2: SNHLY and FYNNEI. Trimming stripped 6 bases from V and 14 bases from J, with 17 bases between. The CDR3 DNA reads TGTGCCAGCAGGGGGGCAGTTCTTAGGGCCCTCCACTTT. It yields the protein CASRGAVLRALHF.

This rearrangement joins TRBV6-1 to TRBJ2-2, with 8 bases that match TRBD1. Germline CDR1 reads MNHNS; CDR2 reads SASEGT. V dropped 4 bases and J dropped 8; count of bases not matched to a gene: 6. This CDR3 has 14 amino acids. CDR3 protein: CASSAGQVKGELFF. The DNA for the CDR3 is TGTGCCAGCAGTGCGGGACAGGTTAAGGGGGAGCTGTTTTTT.

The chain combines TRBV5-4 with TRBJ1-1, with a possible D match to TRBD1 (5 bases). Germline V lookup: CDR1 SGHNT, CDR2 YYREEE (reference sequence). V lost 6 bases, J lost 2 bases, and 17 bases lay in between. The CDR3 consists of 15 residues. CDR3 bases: TGTGCCAGCATCAAAAAGGGGCAGACCAACACTGAAGCTTTCTTT. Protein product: CASIKKGQTNTEAFF.

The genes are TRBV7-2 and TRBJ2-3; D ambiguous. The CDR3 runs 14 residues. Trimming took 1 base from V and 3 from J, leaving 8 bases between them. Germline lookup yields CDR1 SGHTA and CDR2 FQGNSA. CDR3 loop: CASSLVARTDTQYF. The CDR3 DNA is TGTGCCAGCAGCTTAGTAGCTAGAACAGATACGCAGTATTTT.

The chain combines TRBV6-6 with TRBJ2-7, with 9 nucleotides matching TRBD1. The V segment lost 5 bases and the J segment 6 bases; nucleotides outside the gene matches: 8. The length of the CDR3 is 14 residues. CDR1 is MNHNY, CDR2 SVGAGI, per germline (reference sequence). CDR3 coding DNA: TGTGCCAGCAGTCTCGGGACAGGGTTTCCCGAGCAGTACTTC. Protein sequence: CASSLGTGFPEQYF.